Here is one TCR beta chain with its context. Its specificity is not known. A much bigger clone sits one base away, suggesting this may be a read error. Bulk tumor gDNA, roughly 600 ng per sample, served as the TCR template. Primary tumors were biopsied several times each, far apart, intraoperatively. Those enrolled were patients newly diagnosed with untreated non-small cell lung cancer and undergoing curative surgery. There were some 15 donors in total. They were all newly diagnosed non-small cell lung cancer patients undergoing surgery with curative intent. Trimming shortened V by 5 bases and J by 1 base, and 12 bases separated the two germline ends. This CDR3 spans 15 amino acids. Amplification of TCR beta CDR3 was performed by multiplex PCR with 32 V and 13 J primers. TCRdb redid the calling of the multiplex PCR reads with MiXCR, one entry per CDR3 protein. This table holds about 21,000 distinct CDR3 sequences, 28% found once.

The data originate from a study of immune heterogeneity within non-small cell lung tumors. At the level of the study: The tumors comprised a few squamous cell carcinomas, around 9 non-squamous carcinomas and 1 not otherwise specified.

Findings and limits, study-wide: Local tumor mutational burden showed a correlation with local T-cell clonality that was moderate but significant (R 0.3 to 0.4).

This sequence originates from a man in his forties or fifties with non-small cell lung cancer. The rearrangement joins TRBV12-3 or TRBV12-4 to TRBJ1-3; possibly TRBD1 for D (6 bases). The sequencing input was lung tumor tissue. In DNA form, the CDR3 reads TGTGCCAGCAGTGGACAGCTGACTTCTGGAAACACCATATATTTT. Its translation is CASSGQLTSGNTIYF.